The subject of this entry is one T cell receptor (beta chain). Its antigen is currently unknown. Germline V lookup: CDR1 SQVTM, CDR2 ANQGSEA. The CDR3 length is 15 residues. Trimming removed 5 bases at V and 1 base at J, with 17 bases between. Method: immunoSEQ multiplex PCR; TCRdb's copy keeps in-frame clones and lacks some. The table has tens of thousands of clones, about 90% seen once; the top ten hold roughly 15%. Related graft donors supplied nonmyeloablative bone marrow transplants, and mixed chimerism was transient. The data are from a study of Tregs in tolerant kidney transplant recipients. The study, taken as a whole, reports: Some patients' samples used different primers over time, so nucleotide sequences weren't comparable. This study did not directly address biological reproducibility.

The source is a human patient who received a combined kidney and bone marrow transplant. The T cells may come from the graft donor. This material consisted of CD8+ T cells from blood (PBMCs), taken 24 months after the transplant. The rearrangement links TRBV29-1 to TRBJ1-2, with D possibly TRBD1 on 5 matching bases. CDR3 in DNA: TGCAGCGTTACCGGACACGGGTTCTTTAACTATGGCTACACCTTC. Translation: CSVTGHGFFNYGYTF. The full variable domain, completed using reference TRBV29-1 and TRBJ1-2, is SAVISQKPSRDICQRGTSLTIQCQVDSQVTMMFWYRQQPGQSLTLIATANQGSEATYESGFVIDKFPISRPNLTFSTLTVSNMSPEDSSIYLCSVTGHGFFNYGYTFGSGTRLTVV.